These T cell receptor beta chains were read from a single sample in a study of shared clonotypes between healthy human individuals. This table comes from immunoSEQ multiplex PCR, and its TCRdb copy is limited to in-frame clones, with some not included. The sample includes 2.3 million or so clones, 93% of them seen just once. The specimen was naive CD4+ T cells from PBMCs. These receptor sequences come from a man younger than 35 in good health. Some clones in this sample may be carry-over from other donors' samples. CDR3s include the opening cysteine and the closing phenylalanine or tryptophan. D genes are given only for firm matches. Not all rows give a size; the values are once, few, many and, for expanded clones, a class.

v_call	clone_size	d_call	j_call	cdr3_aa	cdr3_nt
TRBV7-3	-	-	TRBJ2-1	CASSFRGNNEQFF	TGTGCCAGCAGCTTCAGGGGCAACAATGAGCAGTTCTTC
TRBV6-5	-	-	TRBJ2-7	CASSMTTGGGYEQYF	TGTGCCAGCAGTATGACCACAGGGGGAGGGTACGAGCAGTACTTC
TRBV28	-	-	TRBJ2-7	CASSGPRDGSYEQYF	TGTGCCAGCAGCGGACCCCGGGACGGGTCCTACGAGCAGTACTTC
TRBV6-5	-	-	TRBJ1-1	CASALGALLNTEAFF	TGTGCCAGCGCGCTCGGGGCCCTCCTGAACACTGAAGCTTTCTTT
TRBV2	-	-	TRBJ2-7	CASRGVSYEQYF	TGTGCCAGCAGAGGAGTCTCCTACGAGCAGTACTTC
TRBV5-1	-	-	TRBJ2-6	CASSLAPYSGANVLTF	TGCGCCAGCAGCTTGGCTCCTTACTCTGGGGCCAACGTCCTGACTTTC
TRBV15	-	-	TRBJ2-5	CATSRGLVQETQYF	TGTGCCACCAGCCGGGGTTTGGTCCAAGAGACCCAGTACTTC
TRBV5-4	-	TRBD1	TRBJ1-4	CASSNFGTGGDTNEKLFF	TGTGCCAGCAGCAACTTTGGGACAGGGGGCGACACTAATGAAAAACTGTTTTTT
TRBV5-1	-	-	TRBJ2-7	CASSSSGGNHPGQYF	TGCGCCAGCAGCTCCTCCGGGGGTAATCATCCCGGGCAGTACTTC
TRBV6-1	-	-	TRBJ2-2	CASSDVLAGELFF	TGTGCCAGCAGTGACGTGTTGGCCGGGGAGCTGTTTTTT
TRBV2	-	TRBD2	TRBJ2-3	CASSRREGPDTQYF	TGTGCCAGCAGTCGGCGGGAGGGACCAGATACGCAGTATTTT
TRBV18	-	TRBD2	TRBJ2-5	CASSPPGLAGSETQYF	TGTGCCAGCTCCCCCCCGGGACTAGCGGGGAGTGAGACCCAGTACTTC
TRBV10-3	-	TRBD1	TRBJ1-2	CAISQGQANPYGYTF	TGTGCCATCAGTCAAGGACAGGCCAATCCCTATGGCTACACCTTC
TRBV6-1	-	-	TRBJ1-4	CASRGMWGANEKLFF	TGTGCCAGCAGGGGAATGTGGGGAGCTAATGAAAAACTGTTTTTT
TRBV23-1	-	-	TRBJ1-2	CASSQSGSGGGGYTF	TGCGCCAGCAGTCAATCGGGTTCGGGGGGAGGTGGCTACACCTTC
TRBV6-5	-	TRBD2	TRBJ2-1	CASTRLAGVYNEQFF	TGTGCCAGCACCCGACTAGCGGGAGTCTACAATGAGCAGTTCTTC
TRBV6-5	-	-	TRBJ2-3	CASSYGSTDTQYF	TGTGCCAGCAGTTACGGTAGCACAGATACGCAGTATTTT
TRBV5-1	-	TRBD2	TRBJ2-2	CASERTSGSWTGELFF	TGCGCCAGCGAGCGGACTAGCGGGAGTTGGACCGGGGAGCTGTTTTTT
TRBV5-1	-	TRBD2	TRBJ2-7	CASSYLAGLSSYEQYF	TGCGCCAGCAGCTACCTAGCGGGATTGAGCTCCTACGAGCAGTACTTC
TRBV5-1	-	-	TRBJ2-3	CASSLMMGVTDTQYF	TGCGCCAGCAGCTTAATGATGGGGGTAACAGATACGCAGTATTTT
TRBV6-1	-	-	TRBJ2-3	CASSERVADTQYF	TGTGCCAGCAGTGAACGTGTAGCGGATACGCAGTATTTT
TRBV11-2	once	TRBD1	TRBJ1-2	CASSQDRQNYGYTF	TGTGCCAGCAGCCAGGACAGGCAGAACTATGGCTACACCTTC
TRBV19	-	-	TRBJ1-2	CASSTRDANYGYTF	TGTGCCAGTAGTACCCGCGACGCTAACTATGGCTACACCTTC
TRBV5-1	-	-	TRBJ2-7	CASSLAGTSRGEQYF	TGCGCCAGCAGCTTGGCCGGGACATCCCGCGGCGAGCAGTACTTC
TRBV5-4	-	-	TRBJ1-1	CASSTGQGRVAEAFF	TGTGCCAGCAGCACGGGACAAGGCCGAGTGGCTGAAGCTTTCTTT
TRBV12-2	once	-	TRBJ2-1	CASRLTDSYNEQFF	TGTGCAAGTCGCTTAACGGACAGCTACAATGAGCAGTTCTTC
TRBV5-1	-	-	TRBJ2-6	CASSLVGAGISGANVLTF	TGCGCCAGCAGCTTGGTTGGGGCGGGAATCTCTGGGGCCAACGTCCTGACTTTC
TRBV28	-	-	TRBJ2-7	CASSFSVPYEQYF	TGTGCCAGCAGTTTCTCGGTACCCTACGAGCAGTACTTC
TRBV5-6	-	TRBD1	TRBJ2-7	CASSGTGGTYEQYF	TGTGCCAGCAGCGGAACAGGGGGCACCTACGAGCAGTACTTC
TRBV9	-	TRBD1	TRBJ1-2	CASSETGYGYTF	TGTGCCAGCAGCGAGACAGGGTACGGCTACACCTTC
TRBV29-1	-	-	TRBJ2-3	CSARDSSTDTQYF	TGCAGCGCCCGGGACTCGAGCACAGATACGCAGTATTTT